One sample yielded the 7 T cell receptor beta chains listed below, sequenced in a study of OX40 agonist ivuxolimab in advanced cancers. Assay used: immunoSEQ multiplex PCR; TCRdb lists only in-frame clones, some missing. In the table there are tens of thousands of clones, 86% of which are singletons. Sequenced material: CD4+ or CD8+ T cells sorted from blood, taken in a trial of the OX40 agonist ivuxolimab. The receptors stem from an adult with an advanced solid tumor such as melanoma, head and neck, liver or kidney cancer.

The chain carries TRBV4-2 and TRBJ1-4, with D possibly TRBD1 on 6 matching bases. Germline V gives CDR1 LGHNA, CDR2 YNFKEQ. This CDR3 is built from 15 residues. V lost 1 base to trimming and J lost 6 bases, with 12 bases between them. This CDR3 reads CASSQGEGGDEKLFF. The CDR3 coding sequence is TGTGCCAGCAGCCAAGGGGAGGGGGGCGATGAAAAACTGTTTTTT.

V gene TRBV4-3 combines with J gene TRBJ1-1; tentative D call: TRBD1 (5 bases). The V gene lost 6 bases and the J gene lost 4 bases, with 9 bases spanning the gap. This CDR3 has 12 residues. Germline values: CDR1 LGHNA, CDR2 YSLEER. The CDR3 here is CASRGTGTEAFF. The CDR3 DNA reads TGCGCCAGCAGAGGGACCGGCACTGAAGCTTTCTTT.

This CDR3 is CASRDSGWRNIQYF. The CDR3 DNA reads as TGTGCCAGCAGGGACAGTGGATGGAGAAACATTCAGTACTTC. The chain links TRBV19 to TRBJ2-4; 7 bases line up with TRBD1. Germline-derived CDR1 and CDR2 are LNHDA and SQIVND (reference sequence). This CDR3 has 14 residues. V gave up 9 bases and J gave up 6 bases; unmatched junction bases: 11.

The chain has TRBV4-2 and TRBJ2-1; TRBD2 might be the D (6 bases). Trimming removed 2 bases from V and 10 bases from J, with 12 bases in between. Per germline, CDR1 LGHNA and CDR2 YNFKEQ. The CDR3 length is 13 residues. CDR3 sequence (DNA): TGTGCCAGCAGCCAAAACCCGGGGAGGGAGCAGTTCTTC. Its protein is CASSQNPGREQFF.

The V call is TRBV5-6, the J call TRBJ2-7; TRBD1 aligns across 7 bases. J was trimmed by 0 bases and V by 4 bases; bases with no gene match: 10. Germline CDR1 is SGHDT and CDR2 is YYEEEE. This CDR3 comprises 16 residues. The CDR3 DNA reads TGTGCCAGCAGCCCGGTAGGGGGCCTGAGCTCCTACGAGCAGTACTTC. Protein: CASSPVGGLSSYEQYF.

The rearrangement links TRBV7-9 to TRBJ2-3, with a tentative D call TRBD2 (5 bases). The V gene lost 4 bases and the J gene lost 0 bases, with 5 bases spanning the gap. The CDR3 extends over 13 amino acids. Germline V gene sequence: CDR1 SEHNR, CDR2 FQNEAQ (reference sequence). This CDR3 reads CASSWTSTDTQYF. CDR3 sequence (DNA): TGTGCCAGCAGCTGGACTAGCACAGATACGCAGTATTTT.

The rearrangement uses TRBV5-1 and TRBJ2-7; possible D gene TRBD1, 6 bases. Germline V gene sequence: CDR1 SGHRS, CDR2 YFSETQ. The germline V and J ends were trimmed by 4 bases and 3 bases, with 14 bases remaining between them. This CDR3 has 14 residues. The CDR3 DNA reads TGCGCCAGCAGCCTAACAACGGACAGCTACGAGCAGTACTTC. Protein product: CASSLTTDSYEQYF.